The entry below gives a single T cell receptor (beta chain) sequence along with its context. This sample is drawn from a study of blood T cell repertoires in COVID-19. Across the study: From T cells, B-cell-depleted T cells, or PBMCs came the material, which was cDNA or gDNA.

The CDR3 contains 15 residues. V was clipped by 5 bases and J by 3 bases, with 16 bases between them. The germline V gene encodes CDR1 MDHEN and CDR2 SYDVKM. Original methodology: Amplifying reference gene primers gave estimates of nucleated cell counts. Libraries were prepared by immunoSEQ multiplex PCR; TCRdb keeps only in-frame clonotypes and omits some of them. From that table come the V and J calls and clone size; the DNA was used to work out D and trimming. The repertoire holds 30,000 to 35,000 clones, with roughly 85% as singletons. The sequenced sample was peripheral blood. This clonotype was sampled from a human donor with acute or convalescent COVID-19. The donor label of this sample is uncertain. The rearrangement links TRBV28 to TRBJ1-1, with D possibly matching TRBD1 (5 bases). The CDR3 is CASSRTGTDYTEAFF. CDR3 nucleotides: TGTGCCAGCAGTCGAACCGGGACTGATTACACTGAAGCTTTCTTT.